One T cell receptor (beta chain) is described in this entry. Its antigen is as yet unknown. Other DNA sequences in the same sample also yield this CDR3. Germline-derived CDR1 and CDR2 are SGDLS and YYNGEE. Trimming cost V 0 bases and J 1 base, with 7 bases left between them. There are 14 residues in the CDR3. The sample originates from a study of T cell responses to AZD1222 COVID-19 vaccine. General study findings and limits: Among the donors, most were white British and more were female, and clonal diversity was possibly underestimated. Repertoire sampling happened only post peak T cell response. Spike as a whole was targeted by vaccine-associated CD4 TCRs, dominant at 160-218 and 743-854. Once two AZD1222 doses were given, Spike-specific TCR breadth and depth went up.

Profiling relied on immunoSEQ multiplex PCR, and the TCRdb table lists in-frame clones only, not all of them. The data contain about 110,000 clones, roughly 87% of them singletons. This chain connects TRBV9 to TRBJ1-1; D call uncertain. The specimen comprised peripheral blood, sampled on day 0 of MenACWY control vaccination. This receptor was taken from an adult in good health. CDR3 in amino acids: CASSVGGENTEAFF. The DNA for the CDR3 is TGTGCCAGCAGCGTAGGAGGTGAGAACACTGAAGCTTTCTTT.